The 11 T cell receptor beta chains below were found in one sample sequenced in a study of cytomegalovirus exposure and HLA in healthy donors. The repertoire was sequenced with immunoSEQ multiplex PCR; TCRdb's copy has only in-frame clones and lacks some. The data show 200,000 or so clones, about 86% seen once. The material sequenced was PBMCs. Receptors originate from a woman aged 18-35 years in good health and CMV-seronegative.

Note on this clone: Different DNA sequences within this sample yield the same CDR3. In nucleotides, the CDR3 is TGTGCCAGCAGCTTGCGGACTAGCGGTAACTACGAGCAGTACTTC. Protein sequence: CASSLRTSGNYEQYF. This sequence joins TRBV7-6 and TRBJ2-7; 10 nucleotides agree with TRBD2. The CDR3 spans 15 residues. Trimming removed 3 bases from V and 3 bases from J; junction bases left unmatched: 5. Germline V CDR1 and CDR2: SGHVS, FNYEAQ.

The chain has TRBV4-1 and TRBJ2-5; 7 nucleotides align to TRBD1. V shed 3 bases, J shed 3 bases, and the junction held 13 bases outside the gene matches. This CDR3 contains 17 residues. Germline-derived CDR1 and CDR2 are MGHRA and YSYEKL. CDR3 residues: CASSHGWQIGGEETQYF. The CDR3 DNA follows: TGCGCCAGCAGCCACGGGTGGCAGATAGGGGGCGAAGAGACCCAGTACTTC.

V usage is TRBV28 and J usage is TRBJ2-1; a possible D gene is TRBD2 (5 bases). Deletions cut 4 bases from V and 12 bases from J, with 13 bases between. The germline V gene encodes CDR1 MDHEN and CDR2 SYDVKM. The CDR3 loop spans 12 amino acids. CDR3 sequence (DNA): TGTGCCAGCAGTTACCGAGGGATGGGGCAGTTCTTC. Encoded protein: CASSYRGMGQFF.

The rearrangement uses TRBV6-5 and TRBJ2-1; 11 bases line up with TRBD1. V lost 11 bases, J lost 7 bases, and 10 bases stayed unmatched. The V gene's germline CDR1 is MNHEY and CDR2 SVGAGI. This CDR3 is 14 amino acids long. CDR3 coding DNA: TGTGCCGTCCTCGGGACAGGGGGTAGTAATGAGCAGTTCTTC. The encoded protein is CAVLGTGGSNEQFF.

The chain uses TRBV27 and TRBJ2-3; TRBD2 aligns across 10 bases. V lost 6 bases and J lost 7; bases outside the gene matches: 4. Germline V gene lookup returns CDR1 MNHEY and CDR2 SMNVEV (reference sequence). The CDR3 has 13 residues. The CDR3 DNA reads as TGTGCCAGCAGACTAGCGGGATGGAATACGCAGTATTTT. Its protein product is CASRLAGWNTQYF.

J is TRBJ2-7 and V is TRBV4-2, with D maybe TRBD1 (5 bases). Germline V gene data show CDR1 as LGHNA and CDR2 as YNFKEQ. The length of the CDR3 is 15 residues. Trimming removed 0 bases at V and 2 bases at J, with 11 bases between. CDR3 amino acids: CASSQDGTGTYEQYF. In DNA, the CDR3 is TGTGCCAGCAGCCAAGACGGAACAGGAACCTACGAGCAGTACTTC.

The genes are TRBV7-2 and TRBJ2-3, with D unresolved. This CDR3 contains 13 residues. Germline-derived CDR1 and CDR2 are SGHTA and FQGNSA. V was pared by 2 bases and J by 6 bases, with 9 bases between. CDR3 region: CASSLTPRDTQYF. CDR3 DNA sequence: TGTGCCAGCAGCTTAACGCCTCGGGATACGCAGTATTTT.

The chain couples TRBV2 to TRBJ2-1; 9 bases fit TRBD2. Germline lookup yields CDR1 SNHLY and CDR2 FYNNEI. The CDR3 totals 15 residues. Germline trimming cut 8 bases from V and 8 bases from J; bases unmatched to any gene: 13. CDR3 protein: CASESGGRVWDEQFF. The DNA of the CDR3 is TGTGCCAGCGAGAGTGGCGGGAGGGTCTGGGATGAGCAGTTCTTC.

The chain carries TRBV29-1 and TRBJ1-1; weak D call: TRBD1 (5 bases). Trimming removed 3 bases from V and 3 bases from J, with 11 bases in between. Per the germline V gene, CDR1 is SQVTM and CDR2 is ANQGSEA. The length of the CDR3 is 13 residues. The CDR3 DNA reads TGCAGCGTTGACGGGGGGGACCACACTGAAGCTTTCTTT. Its protein is CSVDGGDHTEAFF.

Regarding this clone: Its ends do not fully match the called genes, so a read error is possible. This CDR3 is CASSEDRGYEQYF. The CDR3 bases are TGTGCCAGCAGCGAAGACAGGGGCTACGAGCAGTACTTC. The chain carries TRBV6-1 and TRBJ2-7, with 8 bases that match TRBD1. Germline values: CDR1 MNHNS, CDR2 SASEGT. The CDR3 loop spans 13 amino acids.

The gene calls are TRBV9 and TRBJ2-1, with 7 bases aligning to TRBD2. Germline V gene sequence: CDR1 SGDLS, CDR2 YYNGEE. J lost 0 bases, V lost 4 bases, and 10 bases had no gene match. The CDR3 loop spans 17 amino acids. In DNA form, the CDR3 reads TGTGCCAGCAGCCCCCGGAGCGGGATTCCCTCCTACAATGAGCAGTTCTTC. Its translation: CASSPRSGIPSYNEQFF.